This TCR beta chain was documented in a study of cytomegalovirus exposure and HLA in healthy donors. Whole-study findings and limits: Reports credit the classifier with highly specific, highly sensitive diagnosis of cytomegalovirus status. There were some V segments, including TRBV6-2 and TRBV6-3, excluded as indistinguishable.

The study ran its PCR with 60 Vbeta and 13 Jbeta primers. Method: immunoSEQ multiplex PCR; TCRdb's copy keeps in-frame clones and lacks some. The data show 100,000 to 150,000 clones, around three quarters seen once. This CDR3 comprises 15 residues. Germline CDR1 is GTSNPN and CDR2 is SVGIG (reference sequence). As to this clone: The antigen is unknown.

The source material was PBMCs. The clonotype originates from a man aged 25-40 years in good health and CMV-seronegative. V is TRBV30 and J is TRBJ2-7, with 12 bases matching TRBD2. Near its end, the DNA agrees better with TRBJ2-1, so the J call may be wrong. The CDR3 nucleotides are TGTGCCTGGGCCTCCGGGACTAGCGGGTACAATGAGCAGTTCTTC. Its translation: CAWASGTSGYNEQFF.